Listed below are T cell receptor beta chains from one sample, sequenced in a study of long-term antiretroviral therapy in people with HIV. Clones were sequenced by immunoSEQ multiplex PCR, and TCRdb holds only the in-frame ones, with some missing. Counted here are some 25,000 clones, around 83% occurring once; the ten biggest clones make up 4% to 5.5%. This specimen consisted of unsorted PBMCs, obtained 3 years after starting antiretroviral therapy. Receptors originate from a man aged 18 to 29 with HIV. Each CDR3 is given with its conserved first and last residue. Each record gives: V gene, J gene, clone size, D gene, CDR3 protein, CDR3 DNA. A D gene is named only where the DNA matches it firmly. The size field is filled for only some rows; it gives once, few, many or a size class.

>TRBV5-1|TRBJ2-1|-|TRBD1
CASSLDPGTGYNEQFF
TGCGCCAGCAGCTTGGACCCCGGGACAGGTTACAATGAGCAGTTCTTC
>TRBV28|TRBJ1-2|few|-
CASSLGQNYGYTF
TGTGCCAGCAGTTTAGGCCAAAACTATGGCTACACCTTC
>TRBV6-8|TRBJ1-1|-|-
CASSYLGDSNTEAFF
TGTGCCAGCAGTTACTTGGGGGACTCGAACACTGAAGCTTTCTTT
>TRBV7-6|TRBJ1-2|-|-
CASSPFGEGGINYGYTF
TGTGCCAGCAGCCCCTTTGGGGAGGGAGGTATCAACTATGGCTACACCTTC
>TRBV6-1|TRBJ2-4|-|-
CASRKQGPENIQYF
TGTGCCAGCAGGAAACAGGGCCCAGAAAACATTCAGTACTTC
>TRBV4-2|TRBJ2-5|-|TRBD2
CASSPGTSGGGSETQYF
TGTGCCAGCAGCCCCGGGACTAGCGGGGGGGGTTCCGAGACCCAGTACTTC
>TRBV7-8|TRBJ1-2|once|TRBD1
CASSTYMDREPGYTF
TGTGCCAGCAGCACCTATATGGACAGGGAGCCTGGCTACACCTTC
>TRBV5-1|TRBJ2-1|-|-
CASSATNIREQFF
TGCGCCAGCAGCGCGACGAATATACGAGAGCAGTTCTTC
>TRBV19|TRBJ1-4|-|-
CASSIAWVTNEKLFF
TGTGCCAGTAGTATCGCGTGGGTAACTAATGAAAAACTGTTTTTT
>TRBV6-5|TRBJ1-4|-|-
CASSVSAATNEKLFF
TGTGCCAGCAGTGTATCAGCCGCAACTAATGAAAAACTGTTTTTT
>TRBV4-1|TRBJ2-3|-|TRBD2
CASSTPGGRAGRYTDTQYF
TGCGCCAGCAGCACACCCGGGGGGAGGGCGGGGCGATACACAGATACGCAGTATTTT
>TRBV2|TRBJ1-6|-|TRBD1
CASSENFQGALFGSPLHF
TGTGCCAGCAGTGAAAATTTTCAGGGGGCGCTTTTCGGTTCACCCCTCCACTTT
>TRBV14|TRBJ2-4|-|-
CASSQGTWENIQYF
TGTGCCAGCAGCCAAGGGACGTGGGAAAACATTCAGTACTTC
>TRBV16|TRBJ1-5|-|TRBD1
CASSLRDRGGNQPQHF
TGTGCCAGCAGCCTGCGGGACAGGGGGGGCAATCAGCCCCAGCATTTT
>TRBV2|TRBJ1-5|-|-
CASTAQIDQPQHF
TGTGCCAGCACGGCCCAGATAGATCAGCCCCAGCATTTT
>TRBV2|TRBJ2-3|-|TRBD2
CASLTSGGWGNTQYF
TGTGCCAGCTTGACTAGCGGGGGGTGGGGAAATACGCAGTATTTT
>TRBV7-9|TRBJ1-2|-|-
CASSGQPTSSANYGYTF
TGTGCCAGCAGCGGACAGCCAACAAGTTCCGCTAACTATGGCTACACCTTC
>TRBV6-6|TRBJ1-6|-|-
CASSSGESSPLHF
TGTGCCAGCAGTTCAGGGGAATCTTCACCCCTCCACTTT
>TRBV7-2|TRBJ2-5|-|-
CASSLQPGETQYF
TGTGCCAGCAGCTTACAGCCTGGGGAGACCCAGTACTTC
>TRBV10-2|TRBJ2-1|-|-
CASSAELPNDEQFF
TGCGCCAGCAGTGCGGAGCTGCCCAACGATGAGCAGTTCTTC
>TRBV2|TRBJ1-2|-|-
CASRLTGTAYGYTF
TGTGCCAGCAGGCTAACCGGGACGGCTTATGGCTACACCTTC
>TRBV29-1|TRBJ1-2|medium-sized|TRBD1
CSGWTGKMNGYTF
TGCAGCGGTTGGACAGGGAAGATGAATGGCTACACCTTC
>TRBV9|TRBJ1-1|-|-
CASSVRDPKGTEAFF
TGTGCCAGCAGCGTCCGGGACCCAAAAGGCACTGAAGCTTTCTTT
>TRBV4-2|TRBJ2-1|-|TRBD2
CASSPTASGLAVLSSYNEQFF
TGTGCCAGCAGCCCAACAGCTTCGGGACTAGCGGTACTAAGCTCCTACAATGAGCAGTTCTTC
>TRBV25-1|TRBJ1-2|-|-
CASSESEQRGYTF
TGTGCCAGCAGTGAATCCGAGCAACGGGGCTACACCTTC
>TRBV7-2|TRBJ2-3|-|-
CASKVPPGTDTQYF
TGTGCCAGCAAAGTCCCTCCGGGGACAGATACGCAGTATTTT
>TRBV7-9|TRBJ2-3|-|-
CASRRGTHSTDTQYF
TGTGCCAGCAGACGAGGGACTCACAGCACAGATACGCAGTATTTT
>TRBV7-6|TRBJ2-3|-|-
CASRPTGTDTQYF
TGTGCCAGCAGGCCGACAGGCACAGATACGCAGTATTTT
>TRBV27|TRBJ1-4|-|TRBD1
CASRPGQVNEKLFF
TGTGCCAGCAGACCGGGACAGGTCAATGAAAAACTGTTTTTT
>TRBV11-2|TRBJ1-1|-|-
CASSLVRGNTEAFF
TGTGCCAGCAGCTTAGTGCGGGGGAACACTGAAGCTTTCTTT
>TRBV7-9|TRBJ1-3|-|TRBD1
CASSPPGTGSGNTIYF
TGTGCCAGCAGCCCTCCCGGGACAGGCTCTGGAAACACCATATATTTT
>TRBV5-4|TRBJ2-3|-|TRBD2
CASSSRGGQDTQYF
TGTGCCAGCAGCTCCCGGGGGGGCCAAGATACGCAGTATTTT
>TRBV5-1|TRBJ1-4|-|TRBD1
CASSSTGGYEKLFF
TGCGCCAGCAGCTCGACAGGGGGATATGAAAAACTGTTTTTT
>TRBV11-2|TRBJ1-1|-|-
CASSLQGLGNTEAFF
TGTGCCAGCAGCTTACAGGGGCTCGGGAACACTGAAGCTTTCTTT
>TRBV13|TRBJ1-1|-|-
CASSSRPLNTEAFF
TGTGCCAGCAGCTCCCGTCCCTTGAACACTGAAGCTTTCTTT
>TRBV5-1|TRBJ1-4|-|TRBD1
CASSLDRTGYEKLFF
TGCGCCAGCAGCTTGGATAGGACAGGGTATGAAAAACTGTTTTTT